This is a list of T cell receptor beta chains from one sample in a study of identifying expanded T cells in peripheral blood. Assay used: immunoSEQ multiplex PCR; TCRdb lists only in-frame clones, some missing. The table has roughly 63,000 clones, about 80% seen once. Sequenced: blood. Receptors originate from a person aged 18-70 years in good health. Both conserved end residues are part of each CDR3. A D gene is named only where the DNA matches it firmly. The size entry is marked missing in some rows and otherwise reads once, few, many or a size class.

>TRBV6-1|-|-|TRBJ1-4
CASHRATNEKLFF
TGTGCCAGCCACCGTGCAACTAATGAAAAACTGTTTTTT
>TRBV19|-|-|TRBJ2-7
CASSSRGSSYEQYF
TGTGCCAGTAGTTCGAGGGGGTCCTCCTACGAGCAGTACTTC
>TRBV7-2|-|TRBD1|TRBJ2-1
CASSHRRQGADEQFF
TGTGCCAGCAGCCACCGAAGACAGGGGGCGGATGAGCAGTTCTTC
>TRBV15|-|-|TRBJ1-1
CATSRDNTDRGEAFF
TGTGCCACCAGCAGAGATAACACAGATAGGGGAGAAGCTTTCTTT
>TRBV29-1|once|-|TRBJ2-5
CSVYGPGETQYF
TGCAGCGTCTATGGGCCGGGAGAGACCCAGTACTTC
>TRBV4-1|-|-|TRBJ2-1
CASSQTGGDEQFF
TGCGCCAGCAGCCAGACGGGGGGCGATGAGCAGTTCTTC
>TRBV19|-|-|TRBJ2-7
CASRENRARYEQYF
TGTGCCAGTAGAGAAAACAGGGCCCGATACGAGCAGTACTTC
>TRBV7-6|-|TRBD2|TRBJ2-3
CASSLGAGGPADTQYF
TGTGCCAGCAGCTTAGGGGCGGGAGGGCCCGCAGATACGCAGTATTTT
>TRBV11-2|few|-|TRBJ1-2
CASSPIERGHGYTF
TGTGCCAGCAGCCCCATCGAGCGGGGTCATGGCTACACCTTC
>TRBV9|-|-|TRBJ2-5
CASSVGLGAATQYF
TGTGCCAGCAGCGTAGGTCTAGGCGCGGCGACCCAGTACTTC
>TRBV7-8|-|-|TRBJ2-2
CASSLGGPKGGELFF
TGTGCCAGCAGCTTAGGGGGACCCAAGGGCGGGGAGCTGTTTTTT
>TRBV14|many|-|TRBJ2-3
CASSLRSGRDTQYF
TGTGCCAGCAGCCTAAGATCGGGACGGGATACGCAGTATTTT
>TRBV6-6|-|-|TRBJ2-7
CASSYSRLPEQYF
TGTGCCAGCAGTTACTCGAGGTTGCCCGAGCAGTACTTC
>TRBV29-1|-|-|TRBJ2-7
CSVAEGRGPYEQYF
TGCAGCGTTGCCGAAGGGCGGGGACCCTACGAGCAGTACTTC
>TRBV6-1|-|-|TRBJ1-2
CASSERGLDPIYGYTF
TGTGCCAGCAGTGAAAGGGGTCTGGATCCGATCTATGGCTACACCTTC
>TRBV19|-|TRBD1|TRBJ1-2
CASSKGQGGAAAGYTF
TGTGCCAGTTCCAAGGGACAGGGGGGCGCGGCGGCTGGCTACACCTTC
>TRBV5-6|-|TRBD2|TRBJ2-5
CASSSRLAGGTTQTQYF
TGTGCCAGCAGCTCCAGACTAGCGGGGGGCACAACTCAGACCCAGTACTTC
>TRBV5-1|-|-|TRBJ2-2
CASSSQGTGELFF
TGCGCCAGCAGCTCTCAGGGGACCGGGGAGCTGTTTTTT
>TRBV6-1|few|-|TRBJ1-1
CASSDPPLLNTEAFF
TGTGCCAGCAGTGACCCGCCACTGTTGAACACTGAAGCTTTCTTT
>TRBV5-1|-|-|TRBJ2-1
CASSSPRLGGNNEQFF
TGCGCCAGCAGCTCGCCCCGACTAGGGGGAAACAATGAGCAGTTCTTC
>TRBV9|once|-|TRBJ1-1
CASSVGGRWNTEAFF
TGTGCCAGCAGCGTAGGTGGCCGATGGAACACTGAAGCTTTCTTT
>TRBV2|-|-|TRBJ1-3
CASTLTGTGNTIYF
TGTGCCAGCACCCTTACAGGGACTGGAAACACCATATATTTT
>TRBV9|-|-|TRBJ2-1
CASSPYPAEQFF
TGTGCCAGCAGCCCGTACCCCGCTGAGCAGTTCTTC
>TRBV4-3|-|-|TRBJ1-4
CASSQVFQGFREKLFF
TGCGCCAGCAGCCAAGTTTTTCAGGGTTTTAGGGAAAAACTGTTTTTT
>TRBV27|-|-|TRBJ2-1
CASSLWQGRKQQFF
TGTGCCAGCAGTTTATGGCAGGGAAGGAAGCAGCAGTTCTTC
>TRBV25-1|-|TRBD2|TRBJ2-3
CASSLPSGGTDTQYF
TGTGCCAGCAGTCTGCCTAGCGGGGGTACGGATACGCAGTATTTT
>TRBV30|-|-|TRBJ2-7
CAWSVGVSYEQYF
TGTGCCTGGAGTGTAGGGGTATCCTACGAGCAGTACTTC
>TRBV13|-|-|TRBJ2-2
CASSLWSVGELFF
TGTGCCAGCAGCTTATGGTCGGTCGGGGAGCTGTTTTTT
>TRBV19|-|-|TRBJ1-5
CASRTRGQKYSNQPQHF
TGTGCCAGTAGAACGCGGGGACAAAAGTATAGCAATCAGCCCCAGCATTTT
>TRBV30|-|-|TRBJ2-5
CAWSSSIRTYQETQYF
TGTGCCTGGAGTTCGAGTATTCGGACGTACCAAGAGACCCAGTACTTC
>TRBV10-2|-|-|TRBJ1-1
CASRDIGNTEAFF
TGCGCCAGCAGGGACATAGGTAACACTGAAGCTTTCTTT
>TRBV29-1|-|-|TRBJ2-1
CSVVGLVESYNEQFF
TGCAGCGTTGTTGGTCTCGTCGAGTCTTACAATGAGCAGTTCTTC
>TRBV11-2|-|TRBD2|TRBJ2-5
CASSVNLAGGGETQYF
TGTGCCAGCAGCGTCAACCTAGCGGGGGGAGGAGAGACCCAGTACTTC
>TRBV7-2|-|TRBD1|TRBJ2-3
CASSLKRTGQGARDTQYF
TGTGCCAGCAGCTTGAAAAGAACGGGACAGGGGGCGAGAGATACGCAGTATTTT
>TRBV11-2|-|-|TRBJ2-1
CASSRARSYNEQFF
TGTGCCAGCAGCCGGGCGAGGTCCTACAATGAGCAGTTCTTC
>TRBV6-5|-|-|TRBJ2-1
CASSPVSSSYNEQFF
TGTGCCAGCAGTCCAGTTTCCAGCTCCTACAATGAGCAGTTCTTC
>TRBV12-5|-|-|TRBJ2-5
CASGLVLGGRNQETQYF
TGTGCTAGTGGTTTGGTTCTCGGCGGAAGAAACCAAGAGACCCAGTACTTC
>TRBV7-2|-|TRBD2|TRBJ2-5
CASSLDSGSWETQYF
TGTGCCAGCAGCTTAGATAGCGGGAGCTGGGAGACCCAGTACTTC